What follows are 27 T cell receptor beta chains derived from one specimen sequenced in a study of shared clonotypes between healthy human individuals. The data were produced by immunoSEQ multiplex PCR, yet TCRdb's version contains in-frame clones alone and is incomplete. The data contain some 2,500,000 clones, 80% to 95% of them singletons. Sequencing was carried out using naive CD4+ T cells from PBMCs. Subset given: CD45RA+ positively selected. These receptors were taken from a man younger than 35 in good health. Some clones in this sample may be carry-over from other donors' samples.

The count of this clone is one. V gene TRBV5-1 combines with J gene TRBJ2-5; D is possibly TRBD2 (6 bases). Trimming removed 1 base at V and 4 bases at J, with 20 bases between. This CDR3 comprises 17 residues. The germline CDR1 and CDR2 sequences are SGHRS and YFSETQ. DNA of the CDR3: TGCGCCAGCAGCTTGATGGGGACTGGGGGTCTCGGAGAGACCCAGTACTTC. Encoded protein: CASSLMGTGGLGETQYF.

The genes are TRBV4-1 and TRBJ2-5, with D possibly called TRBD1 or TRBD2 (6 bases each). Per the germline V gene, CDR1 is MGHRA and CDR2 is YSYEKL. Trimming cost V 1 base and J 9 bases, with 15 bases left between them. The CDR3 has 14 amino acids. CDR3 sequence (DNA): TGCGCCAGCAGCCAAGGGAGGGGGTACGAAGCCCAGTACTTC. Protein sequence: CASSQGRGYEAQYF.

The chain joins TRBV19 to TRBJ1-4; 7 bases agree with TRBD1. Germline CDR1 LNHDA, CDR2 SQIVND (reference sequence). The CDR3 has 15 amino acids. The V segment lost 6 bases and the J segment 7 bases; nucleotides outside the gene matches: 11. CDR3 sequence (DNA): TGTGCCAGTAGGCCCGGACAGGTATTCCGTGAAAAACTGTTTTTT. It yields the protein CASRPGQVFREKLFF.

This sequence joins TRBV18 and TRBJ1-1, with unresolved D. Germline CDR1 is KGHSH and CDR2 is LQKENI. Trimming took off 1 base at V and 3 bases at J, with 9 bases between the two ends. The CDR3 totals 14 residues. CDR3 loop: CASSPRALDTEAFF. CDR3 coding DNA: TGTGCCAGCTCACCACGGGCGCTTGACACTGAAGCTTTCTTT.

This chain joins TRBV5-6 and TRBJ2-2; 8 nucleotides line up with TRBD2. Unmatched junction bases numbered 5, after V lost 4 bases and J lost 0 bases. The CDR3 runs to 16 residues. Germline V lookup: CDR1 SGHDT, CDR2 YYEEEE. The CDR3 bases are TGTGCCAGCAGCCCCTTTAGCGGGACGAACACCGGGGAGCTGTTTTTT. Protein: CASSPFSGTNTGELFF.

The rearrangement joins TRBV5-6 to TRBJ2-1; D unresolved. Trimming cost V 4 bases and J 10 bases, with 21 bases left between them. The CDR3 sequence is 15 residues long. Germline V gene lookup returns CDR1 SGHDT and CDR2 YYEEEE. The CDR3 DNA is TGTGCCAGCAGCCTGGTGTCAGCCCCAAAGATGGAGCAGTTCTTC. It yields the protein CASSLVSAPKMEQFF.

This sequence joins TRBV5-6 and TRBJ2-3; D remains ambiguous. Germline V gene lookup returns CDR1 SGHDT and CDR2 YYEEEE. V lost 1 base and J lost 5, with 23 bases in between. The CDR3 loop spans 18 amino acids. The CDR3 DNA follows: TGTGCCAGCAGCTTGAGATTAGGCAGAAGAGAGGTAGAAGATACGCAGTATTTT. This codes for CASSLRLGRREVEDTQYF.

CDR3 sequence reads: CASSQGWLGGGSGANVLTF. As DNA, the CDR3 is TGCGCCAGCAGCCAAGGTTGGTTAGGAGGGGGCTCTGGGGCCAACGTCCTGACTTTC. The chain recombines TRBV4-1 with TRBJ2-6, with D perhaps being TRBD1 or TRBD2 (6 bases each). Deletions cut 1 base from V and 0 bases from J, with 16 bases between. The CDR3 runs 19 residues. Looked up from germline, CDR1 is MGHRA and CDR2 is YSYEKL.

The chain recombines TRBV9 with TRBJ1-2, with no clear D. This CDR3 is built from 14 residues. Germline CDR1 is SGDLS and CDR2 is YYNGEE. V was shortened by 3 bases and J by 2 bases, with 11 bases between the two germline ends. CDR3 DNA: TGTGCCAGCAGCGCCCCCCGGGAAAACTATGGCTACACCTTC. As protein: CASSAPRENYGYTF.

V usage is TRBV5-5 and J usage is TRBJ2-2; 9 positions match TRBD1. The CDR3 spans 13 residues. Germline assignment: CDR1 SGHKS and CDR2 YYEKEE (reference sequence). With 10 bases clipped from V and 1 base from J, the junction kept 2 bases outside the gene matches. CDR3 DNA: TGTGCCGGGGGACAGGGGAACACCGGGGAGCTGTTTTTT. Translated, it gives CAGGQGNTGELFF. Together with reference TRBV5-5 and TRBJ2-2, the CDR3 gives the full variable domain: DAGVTQSPTHLIKTRGQQVTLRCSPISGHKSVSWYQQVLGQGPQFIFQYYEKEERGRGNFPDRFSARQFPNYSSELNVNALLLGDSALYLCAGGQGNTGELFFGEGSRLTVL.

V and J are TRBV13 and TRBJ2-7, with 8 bases matching TRBD2. Germline CDR1 PRHDT, CDR2 FYEKMQ (reference sequence). The trim removed 5 bases at V and 1 base at J, leaving 4 bases unmatched. There are 14 residues in the CDR3. CDR3: CASSATSGSYEQYF. The CDR3, as DNA: TGTGCCAGCAGCGCAACTAGCGGTTCCTACGAGCAGTACTTC.

The table lists this clone with a count of one. This rearrangement joins TRBV18 to TRBJ2-7; no clear D gene. Trimming took off 2 bases at V and 5 bases at J, with 7 bases between the two ends. There are 12 residues in the CDR3. Germline CDR1 and CDR2: KGHSH and LQKENI. The CDR3 protein is CASSPTSDEQYF. CDR3 nucleotide sequence: TGTGCCAGCTCACCAACGAGCGACGAGCAGTACTTC.

The chain uses TRBV6-1 and TRBJ1-5; D perhaps matches TRBD1 (6 bases). The CDR3 is 17 amino acids. Germline-derived CDR1 and CDR2 are MNHNS and SASEGT. Trimming took off 4 bases at V and 0 bases at J, with 16 bases between the two ends. In nucleotides, the CDR3 is TGTGCCAGCAGTGGAAACAGGGAGGGTTATAGCAATCAGCCCCAGCATTTT. It codes for CASSGNREGYSNQPQHF.

The chain couples TRBV27 to TRBJ1-2, with D maybe TRBD1 (5 bases). CDR1 is MNHEY, CDR2 SMNVEV, per germline (reference sequence). This CDR3 region has 16 residues. The ends were cut back, 1 base at V and 4 bases at J, with 16 bases in the middle. CDR3 region: CASSLFSQGFVYGYTF. The CDR3 DNA is TGTGCCAGCAGTTTATTCTCCCAGGGATTTGTCTATGGCTACACCTTC.

This clone has a handful of counts. This chain connects TRBV7-9 to TRBJ1-2, with D maybe TRBD1 (6 bases). V lost 5 bases and J lost 8, with 18 bases in between. Germline loops: CDR1 SEHNR, CDR2 FQNEAQ (reference sequence). This CDR3 region has 14 residues. CDR3 nucleotides: TGTGCCAGCAGCCTCGGGACACACGTCAGGGGCTACACCTTC. It specifies CASSLGTHVRGYTF. Full variable domain (outside the CDR3, taken from reference TRBV7-9 and TRBJ1-2): DTGVSQNPRHKITKRGQNVTFRCDPISEHNRLYWYRQTLGQGPEFLTYFQNEAQLEKSRLLSDRFSAERPKGSFSTLEIQRTEQGDSAMYLCASSLGTHVRGYTFGSGTRLTVV.

The chain recombines TRBV7-9 with TRBJ2-2, with 15 bases lining up with TRBD2. Germline trimming cut 2 bases from V and 7 bases from J; bases unmatched to any gene: 8. The germline CDR1 and CDR2 sequences are SEHNR and FQNEAQ (reference sequence). This CDR3 is 18 amino acids long. The CDR3 is CASSLNPGLAGGGGELFF. In DNA form, the CDR3 reads TGTGCCAGCAGCTTAAATCCGGGACTAGCGGGAGGAGGCGGGGAGCTGTTTTTT.

This chain uses TRBV6-1 with TRBJ2-2; D ambiguous. In germline, CDR1 is MNHNS, CDR2 SASEGT. CDR3 length equals 15 residues. Deletions cut 1 base from V and 5 bases from J, with 11 bases between. The CDR3 nucleotides read TGTGCCAGCAGTGAAGTAAGGCCGTCTACCGGGGAGCTGTTTTTT. This gives the protein CASSEVRPSTGELFF.

The chain is built from TRBV28 and TRBJ2-3; 7 bases align to TRBD2. Germline CDR1 is MDHEN and CDR2 is SYDVKM. With 6 bases clipped from V and 3 bases from J, the junction kept 9 bases outside the gene matches. This CDR3 spans 15 amino acids. CDR3 sequence reads: CASSPGTIRTDTQYF. The DNA for the CDR3 is TGTGCCAGCAGCCCCGGGACTATACGGACAGATACGCAGTATTTT.

This chain connects TRBV9 to TRBJ2-2, with 8 bases fitting TRBD2. CDR3 size: 16 residues. V lost 4 bases to trimming and J lost 6 bases; unmatched junction nucleotides: 11. Germline loops: CDR1 SGDLS, CDR2 YYNGEE. The CDR3 loop is CASSPPYGTRAGELFF. The CDR3 nucleotides are TGTGCCAGCAGCCCGCCTTATGGGACTAGGGCCGGGGAGCTGTTTTTT.

The chain couples TRBV5-1 to TRBJ2-1; unclear D gene. The V end lost 6 bases, the J end lost 9 bases, and 16 bases lay between the germline ends. The CDR3 is 13 amino acids. CDR1 and CDR2 from the germline V gene are SGHRS and YFSETQ. The CDR3 DNA follows: TGCGCCAGCACACCGGTGGTTTCGGGTGAGCAGTTCTTC. Its translation is CASTPVVSGEQFF.

The V call is TRBV7-9, the J call TRBJ1-3, with a tentative D call TRBD1 (5 bases). Trimming removed 1 base from V and 8 bases from J, with 15 bases in between. The CDR3 has 15 residues. CDR1 and CDR2 from the germline V gene are SEHNR and FQNEAQ (reference sequence). The CDR3 bases are TGTGCCAGCAGCTTAGAGGAGGGGCGAGGGTACACCATATATTTT. Translated: CASSLEEGRGYTIYF. Full variable domain (rest looked up from reference TRBV7-9 and TRBJ1-3): DTGVSQNPRHKITKRGQNVTFRCDPISEHNRLYWYRQTLGQGPEFLTYFQNEAQLEKSRLLSDRFSAERPKGSFSTLEIQRTEQGDSAMYLCASSLEEGRGYTIYFGEGSWLTVV.

The J gene is TRBJ2-1, the V gene TRBV7-2; 8 bases match TRBD2. The germline V gene encodes CDR1 SGHTA and CDR2 FQGNSA. V dropped 5 bases and J dropped 5; count of bases not matched to a gene: 5. This CDR3 comprises 14 residues. In DNA form, the CDR3 reads TGTGCCAGCAGCCGGGGACTAGTAAACAATGAGCAGTTCTTC. Amino acids: CASSRGLVNNEQFF. Full variable domain (missing parts from reference TRBV7-2 and TRBJ2-1): GAGVSQSPSNKVTEKGKDVELRCDPISGHTALYWYRQSLGQGLEFLIYFQGNSAPDKSGLPSDRFSAERTGGSVSTLTIQRTQQEDSAVYLCASSRGLVNNEQFFGPGTRLTVL.

This clone occurred once. The V gene is TRBV28, the J gene TRBJ2-1; D not certain. Germline values: CDR1 MDHEN, CDR2 SYDVKM. Trimming removed 2 bases at V and 10 bases at J, with 12 bases between. This CDR3 has 13 residues. The CDR3 DNA reads TGTGCCAGCAGTTTAGGGCCATTTCGCGAGCAGTTCTTC. It yields the protein CASSLGPFREQFF.

A word on this clone: This CDR3 is also generated by other DNA sequences in the sample. The V gene is TRBV11-2, the J gene TRBJ1-1; D remains unclear. From germline, CDR1 is SGHAT and CDR2 FQNNGV. This CDR3 spans 13 amino acids. V lost 3 bases to trimming and J lost 1 base, with 6 bases between them. The CDR3 sequence is CASSLGPNTEAFF. For the CDR3, the DNA is TGTGCCAGCAGCTTGGGCCCGAACACTGAAGCTTTCTTT. Based on the CDR3 plus reference TRBV11-2 and TRBJ1-1, the full variable domain is EAGVAQSPRYKIIEKRQSVAFWCNPISGHATLYWYQQILGQGPKLLIQFQNNGVVDDSQLPKDRFSAERLKGVDSTLKIQPAKLEDSAVYLCASSLGPNTEAFFGQGTRLTVV.

The chain couples TRBV18 to TRBJ2-3; D may match TRBD1 or TRBD2 (5 bases each). V lost 2 bases and J 1 base, leaving 13 bases between the germline ends. Germline values: CDR1 KGHSH, CDR2 LQKENI. This CDR3 has 16 amino acids. The CDR3 loop reads CASSPVPGRRTDTQYF. CDR3 coding DNA: TGTGCCAGCTCACCAGTTCCGGGACGACGCACAGATACGCAGTATTTT.

This chain links TRBV28 with TRBJ2-2; 9 bases agree with TRBD1. This CDR3 is built from 14 residues. V lost 5 bases to trimming and J lost 5 bases; unmatched junction nucleotides: 3. Germline loops: CDR1 MDHEN, CDR2 SYDVKM. In nucleotides, the CDR3 is TGTGCCAGCAGTCCAGGACAGGGGACCGGGGAGCTGTTTTTT. Its translation: CASSPGQGTGELFF. Full variable domain (remainder filled in from reference TRBV28 and TRBJ2-2): DVKVTQSSRYLVKRTGEKVFLECVQDMDHENMFWYRQDPGLGLRLIYFSYDVKMKEKGDIPEGYSVSREKKERFSLILESASTNQTSMYLCASSPGQGTGELFFGEGSRLTVL.

The chain has TRBV6-1 and TRBJ2-4; D possibly corresponds to TRBD1 (6 bases). This CDR3 is 13 amino acids long. With 5 bases removed from V and 1 base from J, the gap between germline ends came to 6 bases. Germline loops: CDR1 MNHNS, CDR2 SASEGT. Here the CDR3 reads CASSRGAKNIQYF. CDR3 in DNA: TGTGCCAGCAGTAGGGGGGCCAAAAACATTCAGTACTTC.